This T cell receptor beta chain was identified during a study of blood T cell repertoires in COVID-19. Study-wide context: There were acute and convalescent COVID-19 samples, and they came from the United States, Italy and Spain. PBMCs, B-cell-depleted T cells, or T cells provided the cDNA or gDNA that made up the material.

The V end was cut by 5 bases, the J end by 5 bases, with 15 bases between. Germline V gene sequence: CDR1 SGHRS, CDR2 YFSETQ. The CDR3 is 14 amino acids. Original processing methods: Amplification from reference gene primers served as the basis for estimated nucleated cell counts. Profiling relied on immunoSEQ multiplex PCR, and the TCRdb table lists in-frame clones only, not all of them. V and J calls and clone size are given by that table; D and trimming were obtained from the DNA. The data contain 40,000 to 60,000 clones, about 82% of them seen just once; the ten biggest clones take up roughly 15%.

This TCR was recovered from a human donor in a cohort sampled during active COVID-19. The source material was peripheral blood. The chain links TRBV5-1 to TRBJ2-3, with a possible D match to TRBD2 (5 bases). CDR3 coding DNA: TGCGCCAGCAGATCCCTGGGGAGCGGAGATACGCAGTATTTT. Protein: CASRSLGSGDTQYF.